These 9 T cell receptor beta chains share one sample of origin, sequenced in a study of blood T cells in healthy people across ages. The second PCR ran about 6 to 12 cycles with a sample-barcoded 5' primer and J-beta primers. TCRdb itself ran the 5' RACE reads through MiXCR, one entry per CDR3 protein. The sample lists fewer than 750,000 distinct CDR3 sequences, 47% occurring once. Sequences were obtained from blood. These receptor sequences come from a man older than 75 in good health.

Comment on this clonotype: One end of the junction fails to match germline, which may point to a read error. The CDR3 spells CASSYYTDMQYF. CDR3 DNA sequence: TGTGCCAGCAGCTACTACACAGATATGCAGTATTTT. The chain links TRBV7-2 to TRBJ2-3; D unresolved. The CDR3 length is 12 residues. The germline CDR1 and CDR2 sequences are SGHTA and FQGNSA.

This clonotype was found once. This sequence joins TRBV7-2 and TRBJ1-6; D may be TRBD1 (5 bases). CDR3 length: 15 residues. Germline CDR1 is SGHTA and CDR2 is FQGNSA. V dropped 0 bases and J dropped 5 bases, with 8 bases sitting between them. CDR3 nucleotides: TGTGCCAGCAGCTTAGCGGGGACCAATAATTCACCCCTCCACTTT. Translating it yields CASSLAGTNNSPLHF.

The J gene is TRBJ1-1, the V gene TRBV5-1; a weak D match, TRBD1 (5 bases). Germline V CDR1 and CDR2: SGHRS, YFSETQ. This CDR3 spans 15 amino acids. Trimming stripped 0 bases from V and 3 bases from J, with 12 bases between. CDR3 DNA sequence: TGCGCCAGCAGCTTGGGCGGGGGGTCCTACACTGAAGCTTTCTTT. It codes for CASSLGGGSYTEAFF. Looking up the rest from reference TRBV5-1 and TRBJ1-1 gives the full variable domain: KAGVTQTPRYLIKTRGQQVTLSCSPISGHRSVSWYQQTPGQGLQFLFEYFSETQRNKGNFPGRFSGRQFSNSRSEMNVSTLELGDSALYLCASSLGGGSYTEAFFGQGTRLTVV.

J is TRBJ1-4 and V is TRBV20-1; TRBD1 might be the D (5 bases). This CDR3 contains 14 residues. CDR1 and CDR2 from the germline V gene are DFQATT and SNEGSKA (reference sequence). With 6 bases removed from V and 0 bases from J, the gap between germline ends came to 11 bases. CDR3 sequence (DNA): TGCAGTGCCCATACGGGGGCAACTAATGAAAAACTGTTTTTT. This sequence encodes CSAHTGATNEKLFF.

This chain links TRBV10-3 with TRBJ2-7, with D possibly being TRBD1 (6 bases). Germline assignment: CDR1 ENHRY and CDR2 SYGVKD. Trimming left V 3 bases short and J 12 bases short, with 21 bases between. The CDR3 contains 14 residues. The CDR3 DNA sequence: TGTGCCATCAGTGACCCCGTGGGGGCGGAGACCCTGTACTTC. The encoded protein is CAISDPVGAETLYF.

The V and J genes are TRBV6-6 and TRBJ1-4; 8 bases line up with TRBD1. V shed 6 bases, J shed 7 bases, and the junction held 10 bases outside the gene matches. Germline-derived CDR1 and CDR2 are MNHNY and SVGAGI (reference sequence). The CDR3 is made up of 15 amino acids. The CDR3 DNA follows: TGTGCCAGCAGCCTTGGGACAGGTGGCTGTGAAAAACTGTTTTTT. It codes for CASSLGTGGCEKLFF.

Points on this clonotype: Germline is not matched at one junction end, which may reflect a read error. V gene TRBV9 combines with J gene TRBJ1-5; perhaps TRBD1 as D (5 bases). Germline V CDR1 and CDR2: SGDLS, YYNGEE. The CDR3 extends over 15 amino acids. CDR3 coding DNA: TGTGCCAGCAGCGTAGCAGGAGGGGTCAATCGGCCCCAGCATTTT. This sequence encodes CASSVAGGVNRPQHF.

This clonotype occurred a few times. The V gene is TRBV4-1, the J gene TRBJ1-2, with D unclear. Germline CDR1 and CDR2: MGHRA and YSYEKL. The ends were cut back, 0 bases at V and 6 bases at J, with 11 bases in the middle. The CDR3 runs to 14 residues. Written as DNA, the CDR3 is TGCGCCAGCAGCCAAGAGACACGATATGATGGCTACACCTTC. It specifies CASSQETRYDGYTF.

The table lists this clonotype with a few counts. The chain recombines TRBV29-1 with TRBJ1-5; 9 nucleotides line up with TRBD1. Unmatched junction bases numbered 8, after V lost 7 bases and J lost 7 bases. The germline CDR1 and CDR2 sequences are SQVTM and ANQGSEA. This CDR3 comprises 13 residues. CDR3 residues: CSALTGGRQPQHF. The CDR3 nucleotides read TGCAGCGCTCTGACAGGGGGAAGGCAGCCCCAGCATTTT. The full variable domain, completed using reference TRBV29-1 and TRBJ1-5, is SAVISQKPSRDICQRGTSLTIQCQVDSQVTMMFWYRQQPGQSLTLIATANQGSEATYESGFVIDKFPISRPNLTFSTLTVSNMSPEDSSIYLCSALTGGRQPQHFGDGTRLSIL.